Listed below are T cell receptor beta chains from one sample, sequenced in a study of blood T cell repertoires in COVID-19. Repertoires were generated with immunoSEQ multiplex PCR, while TCRdb's copy carries only in-frame clones and drops some. The sample includes fewer than 400,000 clones, 87% of them seen just once. The sequenced material came from PBMCs or T cells enriched from blood (not recorded which). These receptor sequences come from a woman between 18 and 29 years old who had recovered from COVID-19. Both conserved end residues are part of each CDR3. Fields, in order: D gene, clone size, J gene, V gene, CDR3 protein. D genes are given only for firm matches. Some rows mark clone size as missing; the rest say once, few, many or name a class of expanded clone.

TRBD2	NA	TRBJ2-3	TRBV7-2	CASSLGRTSGGTSTDTQYF
NA	NA	TRBJ1-1	TRBV28	CASRSVGRWGLEAFF
NA	NA	TRBJ2-2	TRBV6-4	CASSVVTENTGELFF
TRBD1	few	TRBJ1-1	TRBV3-1/TRBV3-2	CASSQAQQGWNTEAFF
TRBD2	NA	TRBJ2-5	TRBV3-1/TRBV3-2	CASSQDLAGVSQYF
NA	NA	TRBJ1-1	TRBV3-1/TRBV3-2	CASSLDSRNTEAFF
TRBD1	once	TRBJ1-1	TRBV11-3	CASSIEGQMNTEAFF
NA	NA	TRBJ2-7	TRBV19	CASSSPGHKYEQYF
TRBD2	NA	TRBJ2-3	TRBV9	CASSVEPSGVTDTQYF
NA	once	TRBJ1-6	TRBV6-5	CASSYSSNSPLHF
NA	NA	TRBJ1-5	TRBV12-3/TRBV12-4	CASSSAPKQPQHF
TRBD1	NA	TRBJ1-2	TRBV4-2	CASSQNPGGDYGYTF
NA	NA	TRBJ1-2	TRBV20-1	CSASDRPTYGYTF
TRBD2	NA	TRBJ2-1	TRBV2	CASITSGRGLNEQFF
NA	NA	TRBJ1-1	TRBV19	CASSIGDMNTEAFF
NA	NA	TRBJ2-1	TRBV18	CASSPSSDLDEQFF
TRBD2	NA	TRBJ2-1	TRBV7-2	CASSLVSGGGARNEQFF
TRBD1	NA	TRBJ1-3	TRBV9	CASSARQGTSGNTIYF
NA	NA	TRBJ2-2	TRBV7-9	CASSLVEVEWHPGELFF
TRBD2	NA	TRBJ2-7	TRBV29-1	CSVEFFGTNSYEQYF
TRBD1	NA	TRBJ2-6	TRBV6-2/TRBV6-3	CASSWTGTSSGANVLTF
NA	NA	TRBJ2-3	TRBV5-1	CASSLDGHRTDTQYF
TRBD1	NA	TRBJ1-1	TRBV14	CASSSRGPRQGWTEAFF
NA	NA	TRBJ1-3	TRBV24-1	CATSDQTPSGNTIYF
NA	NA	TRBJ1-5	TRBV18	CASSPQALHSNQPQHF
NA	NA	TRBJ1-5	TRBV12-3/TRBV12-4	CASSLLGEQPQHF
NA	NA	TRBJ2-2	TRBV27	CASSMGTANTGELFF
NA	once	TRBJ2-2	TRBV7-2	CASSLVSANTGELFF